The 8 T cell receptor beta chains given below trace back to one sample, sequenced in a study of cytomegalovirus exposure and HLA in healthy donors (dated by TCRdb to the late 2010s). The library was prepared using the immunoSEQ multiplex PCR assay. In its TCRdb copy, this immuneACCESS table keeps in-frame sequences only and misses some clones. Where compared with another copy, unresolved V genes explain less than half of these, and the others have no known cause. This sample holds over 120,000 clones; roughly 89% were observed only once. The ten top clones hold over 9% of the sample. Sequenced sample: PBMCs. The receptors here all came from a woman between 18 and 30 years old in good health and CMV-seropositive.

The J gene is TRBJ1-2, the V gene TRBV11-2; the match to TRBD1 covers 9 bases. This CDR3 has 15 residues. Trimming cost V 4 bases and J 7 bases; bases outside gene matches: 10. Germline V lookup: CDR1 SGHAT, CDR2 FQNNGV. CDR3 nucleotides: TGTGCCAGCAGCTCGAATCCTCCGGGACAGGGTGGCTACACCTTC. Translated, it gives CASSSNPPGQGGYTF.

The V and J genes are TRBV9 and TRBJ1-3; 7 positions agree with TRBD1. There are 17 residues in the CDR3. The V gene's germline CDR1 is SGDLS and CDR2 YYNGEE. J was trimmed by 4 bases and V by 0 bases; bases with no gene match: 10. This CDR3 reads CASSVEVETGQGNTIYF. As DNA, the CDR3 is TGTGCCAGCAGCGTAGAAGTGGAGACAGGGCAAGGAAACACCATATATTTT.

The chain combines TRBV10-2 with TRBJ1-1; TRBD1 agrees at 10 bases. The germline CDR1 and CDR2 sequences are WSHSY and SAAADI. The CDR3 has 14 residues. V shed 6 bases, J shed 4 bases, and the junction held 5 bases outside the gene matches. Written as DNA, the CDR3 is TGCGCCAGCAGGGCGACAGGGGGCCGCACTGAAGCTTTCTTT. It specifies CASRATGGRTEAFF.

The chain has TRBV29-1 and TRBJ1-1; no reliable D call. The CDR3 has 12 residues. Germline V CDR1 and CDR2: SQVTM, ANQGSEA. The V end was cut by 5 bases, the J end by 5 bases, with 12 bases between. The CDR3 DNA follows: TGCAGCGTTCACCTGGGCGGGACTGAAGCTTTCTTT. Translating it yields CSVHLGGTEAFF.

The rearrangement links TRBV2 to TRBJ2-5; 10 nucleotides align to TRBD1. CDR3 length equals 15 residues. V trimming: 6 bases; J trimming: 5 bases; junction bases outside the gene matches: 9. Germline V CDR1 and CDR2: SNHLY, FYNNEI. CDR3 residues: CASRPDRGRLETQYF. DNA for the CDR3: TGTGCCAGCAGACCCGACAGGGGGCGTTTGGAGACCCAGTACTTC.

The V gene is TRBV5-4, the J gene TRBJ2-3, with 9 bases matching TRBD2. CDR3 length equals 16 residues. V shed 0 bases, J shed 5 bases, and the junction held 7 bases outside the gene matches. The V gene's germline CDR1 is SGHNT and CDR2 YYREEE (reference sequence). Written as DNA, the CDR3 is TGTGCCAGCAGCTTGGCCGCGGGGGGGCTTGTAGATACGCAGTATTTT. It yields the protein CASSLAAGGLVDTQYF.

The rearrangement joins TRBV11-2 to TRBJ2-7; no firm D call. CDR1 is SGHAT, CDR2 FQNNGV, per germline. The V gene lost 3 bases and the J gene lost 2 bases, with 8 bases spanning the gap. This CDR3 has 13 residues. CDR3 coding DNA: TGTGCCAGCAGCTTGTCACAAGCCTACGAGCAGTACTTC. It encodes CASSLSQAYEQYF. Complete variable domain (other parts from reference TRBV11-2 and TRBJ2-7): EAGVAQSPRYKIIEKRQSVAFWCNPISGHATLYWYQQILGQGPKLLIQFQNNGVVDDSQLPKDRFSAERLKGVDSTLKIQPAKLEDSAVYLCASSLSQAYEQYFGPGTRLTVT.

The chain has TRBV5-1 and TRBJ1-3, with D possibly matching TRBD1 (5 bases). The CDR3 is 14 amino acids. Germline lookup yields CDR1 SGHRS and CDR2 YFSETQ. V gave up 6 bases and J gave up 2 bases, with 12 bases separating them. CDR3 sequence reads: CASTKDKAGNTIYF. CDR3 coding DNA: TGCGCCAGCACTAAGGACAAAGCTGGAAACACCATATATTTT.